The 3 T cell receptor beta chains below all came from one sample that was sequenced in a study of T cells in Graves' hyperthyroidism and ophthalmopathy. Amplified regions were TCR beta CDR3 sequences from RNA transcripts. The HTBI set primed first-round TCR CDR3 RT-PCR. TCRdb analysed the multiplex PCR reads with MiXCR anew, one entry per CDR3 protein. This table has about 640,000 distinct CDR3 sequences, around 21% appearing once. The sample taken for sequencing was blood. These receptors originate from a man aged 25 to 45 with Graves' ophthalmopathy.

This clonotype came up a few times. The chain employs TRBV27 and TRBJ2-7; D not certain. V was trimmed by 2 bases and J by 4 bases, leaving 12 bases between them. The CDR3 runs 14 residues. Germline values: CDR1 MNHEY, CDR2 SMNVEV (reference sequence). The CDR3 sequence is CASSLGEPFYEQYF. As DNA, the CDR3 is TGTGCCAGCAGTTTAGGGGAACCCTTTTACGAGCAGTACTTC.

This clonotype has just one count. The gene calls are TRBV5-4 and TRBJ2-2, with TRBD2 matching over 10 bases. With 4 bases clipped from V and 3 bases from J, the junction kept 6 bases outside the gene matches. In germline, CDR1 is SGHNT, CDR2 YYREEE (reference sequence). This CDR3 contains 16 residues. CDR3 sequence (DNA): TGTGCCAGCAGCCGGAAAGCGGGAGGGTACACCGGGGAGCTGTTTTTT. Protein product: CASSRKAGGYTGELFF. Based on the CDR3 plus reference TRBV5-4 and TRBJ2-2, the full variable domain is ETGVTQSPTHLIKTRGQQVTLRCSSQSGHNTVSWYQQALGQGPQFIFQYYREEENGRGNFPPRFSGLQFPNYSSELNVNALELDDSALYLCASSRKAGGYTGELFFGEGSRLTVL.

The V call is TRBV19, the J call TRBJ2-7, with TRBD1 matching over 7 bases. CDR3 length equals 12 residues. Germline trimming cut 5 bases from V and 5 bases from J; bases unmatched to any gene: 3. Per the germline V gene, CDR1 is LNHDA and CDR2 is SQIVND (reference sequence). In DNA form, the CDR3 reads TGTGCCAGTAGTGGGGACAGTGACGAGCAGTACTTC. This sequence encodes CASSGDSDEQYF.